The clone carrying this TCR beta chain was counted at least ten times. The target antigen is unknown. The entry originates in a study of CD8 T cells in ankylosing spondylitis. Study results and caveats: Characteristic, it appeared, of ankylosing spondylitis blood was a TCR beta motif of 7 or 8 highly homologous variants.

TCRdb redid the calling of the 5' RACE reads with MiXCR, one entry per CDR3 protein. Here the sample spans about 140,000 distinct CDR3 sequences, roughly 7.7% being singletons. The receptor was isolated from a male donor with ankylosing spondylitis. Sequencing input: synovial fluid, either unsorted or a sorted T cell fraction (not recorded which).

For the CDR3, the DNA is TGTGCCAGCAGCCAATCCCGGACCTTTAATTCACCCCTCCACTTT. Its protein is CASSQSRTFNSPLHF. This chain uses TRBV12-3 or TRBV12-4 with TRBJ1-6; D not certain. Deletions cut 6 bases from V and 6 bases from J, with 15 bases between. CDR3 length: 15 amino acids.